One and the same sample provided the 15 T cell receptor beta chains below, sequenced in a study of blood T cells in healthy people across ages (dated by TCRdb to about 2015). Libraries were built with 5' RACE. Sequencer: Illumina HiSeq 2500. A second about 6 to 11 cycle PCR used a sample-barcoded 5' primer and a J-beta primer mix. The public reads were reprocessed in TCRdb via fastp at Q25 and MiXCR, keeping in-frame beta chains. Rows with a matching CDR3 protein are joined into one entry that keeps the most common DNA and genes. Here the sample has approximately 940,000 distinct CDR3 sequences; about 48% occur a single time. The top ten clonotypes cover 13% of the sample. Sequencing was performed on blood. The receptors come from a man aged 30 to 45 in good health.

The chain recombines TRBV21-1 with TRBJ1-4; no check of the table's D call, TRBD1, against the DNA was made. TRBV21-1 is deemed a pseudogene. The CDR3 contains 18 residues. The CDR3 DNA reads TGTGCCAGCAGCCTCCGGGACGGGGGTGGTGTAACTAATGAAAAACTGTTTTTT. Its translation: CASSLRDGGGVTNEKLFF.

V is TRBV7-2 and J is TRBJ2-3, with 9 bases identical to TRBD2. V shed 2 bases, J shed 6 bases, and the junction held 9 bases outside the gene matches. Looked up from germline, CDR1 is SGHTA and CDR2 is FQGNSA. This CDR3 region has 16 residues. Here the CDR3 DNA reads TGTGCCAGCAGCTTAAAGCGGGGGGAAGTCCGGGATACGCAGTATTTT. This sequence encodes CASSLKRGEVRDTQYF.

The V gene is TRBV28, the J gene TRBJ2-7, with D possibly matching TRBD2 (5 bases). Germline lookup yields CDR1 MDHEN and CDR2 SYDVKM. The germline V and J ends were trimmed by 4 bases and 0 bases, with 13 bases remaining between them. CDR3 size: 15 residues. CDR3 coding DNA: TGTGCCAGCAGTTCTGCCGAGGGAAGCTCCTACGAGCAGTACTTC. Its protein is CASSSAEGSSYEQYF.

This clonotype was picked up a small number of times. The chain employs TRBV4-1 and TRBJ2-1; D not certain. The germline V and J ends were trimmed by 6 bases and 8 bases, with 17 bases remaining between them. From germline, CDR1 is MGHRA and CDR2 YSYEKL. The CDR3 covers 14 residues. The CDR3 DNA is TGCGCCAGCAGAATAGGATCCCGAAGGGATGAGCAGTTCTTC. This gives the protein CASRIGSRRDEQFF.

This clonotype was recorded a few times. CDR3 DNA sequence: TGTGCCAGCAGCTTAGCGAGGGGGACTACCTATTCCGAGCAGTTCTTC. Amino acids: CASSLARGTTYSEQFF. J is TRBJ2-1 and V is TRBV7-9; tentative D call: TRBD2 (7 bases). The CDR3 is made up of 16 amino acids. Trimming shortened V by 0 bases and J by 10 bases, and 19 bases separated the two germline ends. CDR1 and CDR2 from the germline V gene are SEHNR and FQNEAQ (reference sequence).

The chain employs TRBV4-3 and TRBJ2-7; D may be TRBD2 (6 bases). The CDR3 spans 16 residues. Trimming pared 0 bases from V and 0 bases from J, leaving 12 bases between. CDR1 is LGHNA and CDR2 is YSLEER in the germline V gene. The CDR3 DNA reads TGCGCCAGCAGCCAAGATCCGGGACTGGGCTCCTACGAGCAGTACTTC. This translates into CASSQDPGLGSYEQYF.

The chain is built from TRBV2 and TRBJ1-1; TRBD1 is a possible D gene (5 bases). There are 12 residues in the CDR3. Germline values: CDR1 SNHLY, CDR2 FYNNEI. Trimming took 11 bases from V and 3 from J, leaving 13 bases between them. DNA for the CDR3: TGTGCCGGCACAGACAGCTACACTGAAGCTTTCTTT. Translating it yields CAGTDSYTEAFF. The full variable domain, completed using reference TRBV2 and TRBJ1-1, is EPEVTQTPSHQVTQMGQEVILRCVPISNHLYFYWYRQILGQKVEFLVSFYNNEISEKSEIFDDQFSVERPDGSNFTLKIRSTKLEDSAMYFCAGTDSYTEAFFGQGTRLTVV.

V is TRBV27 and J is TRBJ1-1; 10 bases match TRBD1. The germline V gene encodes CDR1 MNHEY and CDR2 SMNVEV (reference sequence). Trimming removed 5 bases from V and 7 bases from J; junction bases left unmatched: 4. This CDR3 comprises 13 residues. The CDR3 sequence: CASSPGQGIEAFF. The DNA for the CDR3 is TGTGCCAGCAGTCCGGGACAGGGGATTGAAGCTTTCTTT.

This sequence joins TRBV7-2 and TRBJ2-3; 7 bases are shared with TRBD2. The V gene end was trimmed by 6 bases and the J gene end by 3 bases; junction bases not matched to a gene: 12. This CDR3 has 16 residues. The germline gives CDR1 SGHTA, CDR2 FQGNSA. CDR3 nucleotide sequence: TGTGCCAGCAGTCTTCCACTCAGCGGGGATACAGATACGCAGTATTTT. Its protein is CASSLPLSGDTDTQYF.

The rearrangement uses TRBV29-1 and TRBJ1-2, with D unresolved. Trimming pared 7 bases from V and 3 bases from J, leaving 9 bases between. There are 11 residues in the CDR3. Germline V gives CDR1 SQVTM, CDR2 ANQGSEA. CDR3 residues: CSGEGDYGYTF. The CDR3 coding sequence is TGCAGCGGCGAAGGTGACTATGGCTACACCTTC.

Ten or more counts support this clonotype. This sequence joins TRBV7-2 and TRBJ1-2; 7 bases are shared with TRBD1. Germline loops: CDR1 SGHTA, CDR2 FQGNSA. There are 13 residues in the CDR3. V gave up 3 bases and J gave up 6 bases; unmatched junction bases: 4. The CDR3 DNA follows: TGTGCCAGCAGCTTGGTGACAGGGAATGGCTACACCTTC. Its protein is CASSLVTGNGYTF. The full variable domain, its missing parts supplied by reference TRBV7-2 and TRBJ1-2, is GAGVSQSPSNKVTEKGKDVELRCDPISGHTALYWYRQSLGQGLEFLIYFQGNSAPDKSGLPSDRFSAERTGGSVSTLTIQRTQQEDSAVYLCASSLVTGNGYTFGSGTRLTVV.

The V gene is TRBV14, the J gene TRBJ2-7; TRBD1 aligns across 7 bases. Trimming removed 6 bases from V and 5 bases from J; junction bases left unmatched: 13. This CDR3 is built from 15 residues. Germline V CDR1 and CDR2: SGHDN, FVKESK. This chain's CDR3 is CASRPRGTAYNEQYF. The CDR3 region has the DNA TGTGCCAGCAGGCCCAGGGGGACAGCCTACAACGAGCAGTACTTC.

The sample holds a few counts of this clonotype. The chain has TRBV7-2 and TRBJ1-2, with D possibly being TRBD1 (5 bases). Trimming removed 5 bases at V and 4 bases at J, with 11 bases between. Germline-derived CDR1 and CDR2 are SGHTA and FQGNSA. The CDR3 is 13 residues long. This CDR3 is CASSPRQTYGYTF. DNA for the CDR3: TGTGCCAGCAGCCCCCGACAGACCTATGGCTACACCTTC.

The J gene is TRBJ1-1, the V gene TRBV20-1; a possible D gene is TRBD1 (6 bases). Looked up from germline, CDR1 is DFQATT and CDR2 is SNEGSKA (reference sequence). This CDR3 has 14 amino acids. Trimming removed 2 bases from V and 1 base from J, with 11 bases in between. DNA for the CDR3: TGCAGTGCTAGATATGGGGGCACGAACACTGAAGCTTTCTTT. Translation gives CSARYGGTNTEAFF.

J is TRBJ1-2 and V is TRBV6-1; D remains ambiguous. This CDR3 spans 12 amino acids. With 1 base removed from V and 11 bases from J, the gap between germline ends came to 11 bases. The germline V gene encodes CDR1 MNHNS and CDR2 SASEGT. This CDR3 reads CASSEGAGGYTF. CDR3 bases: TGTGCCAGCAGTGAAGGTGCCGGAGGGTACACCTTC.